This TCR beta chain appears in the sequencing data of a study of blood T cells in healthy people across ages. A sample-barcoded 5' primer and a J-beta primer mix were used in a second PCR of roughly 6 to 11 cycles. TCRdb re-called the 5' RACE reads through MiXCR, storing one row per CDR3 protein. This table holds 800,000 or so distinct CDR3 sequences, 35% to 50% found once. The CDR3 loop spans 15 amino acids. The junction had 4 bases not matched to a gene; V was cut back by 5 bases and J by 4 bases. The chain links TRBV12-3 or TRBV12-4 to TRBJ2-2, with 10 bases aligning to TRBD1. The sample consisted of blood. This receptor was obtained from a man aged 80 or over in good health. The CDR3 here is CASSARTGGTGELFF. The CDR3 nucleotides are TGTGCCAGCAGTGCCCGGACAGGGGGCACCGGGGAGCTGTTTTTT.